The 23 T cell receptor beta chains in this list originate from one sample, sequenced in a study of blood T cell repertoires in COVID-19. Produced via immunoSEQ multiplex PCR; TCRdb's table is partial and in-frame only. The table has about 110,000 clones, over 75% seen once. The sample taken for sequencing was peripheral blood. The receptor set was obtained from an older woman with acute or convalescent COVID-19.

The chain combines TRBV7-9 with TRBJ2-2; D gene ambiguous. There are 13 residues in the CDR3. The germline V gene has CDR1 SEHNR and CDR2 FQNEAQ (reference sequence). Trimming removed 3 bases from V and 5 bases from J, with 7 bases in between. In nucleotides, the CDR3 is TGTGCCAGCAGCTTTACACAGACCGGGGAGCTGTTTTTT. Translation: CASSFTQTGELFF.

The CDR3 region is CASSFSPGQGPDTQYF. For the CDR3, the DNA is TGTGCCAGCTCCTTCTCACCGGGACAGGGGCCAGATACGCAGTATTTT. The V call is TRBV21-1, the J call TRBJ2-3; the D call of TRBD1 is as the table states it, not checked on the DNA. TRBV21-1 is annotated as a pseudogene. CDR3 length equals 16 residues.

The genes are TRBV19 and TRBJ2-2, with a possible D match to TRBD1 (8 bases). Germline CDR1 LNHDA, CDR2 SQIVND (reference sequence). The CDR3 loop spans 16 amino acids. The ends were cut back, 5 bases at V and 5 bases at J, with 18 bases in the middle. The CDR3 here is CASSSFTGGGTGELFF. The CDR3 DNA sequence: TGTGCCAGTAGTTCTTTTACAGGGGGGGGTACCGGGGAGCTGTTTTTT.

V and J are TRBV19 and TRBJ2-4, with TRBD2 as a possible D gene (6 bases). CDR1 LNHDA and CDR2 SQIVND come from the germline V gene (reference sequence). The CDR3 has 14 amino acids. The ends were cut back, 6 bases at V and 6 bases at J, with 15 bases in the middle. CDR3 nucleotide sequence: TGTGCCAGTAGGCGTGCGGGAACGGTAAACATTCAGTACTTC. Translation: CASRRAGTVNIQYF.

V and J are TRBV7-2 and TRBJ1-4, with D uncertain. Trimming cost V 3 bases and J 5 bases, with 7 bases left between them. Looked up from germline, CDR1 is SGHTA and CDR2 is FQGNSA. The CDR3 has 13 residues. CDR3 sequence: CASSFSRNEKLFF. For the CDR3, the DNA is TGTGCCAGCAGCTTTTCGAGAAATGAAAAACTGTTTTTT.

This clone has just a few counts. V usage is TRBV29-1 and J usage is TRBJ1-3, with a tentative D call TRBD1 (6 bases). Germline V gene data show CDR1 as SQVTM and CDR2 as ANQGSEA. The CDR3 runs to 16 residues. With 0 bases removed from V and 4 bases from J, the gap between germline ends came to 16 bases. In DNA form, the CDR3 reads TGCAGCGTTGAAGAACAGGGTTATTTCTCCGGAAACACCATATATTTT. Its protein product is CSVEEQGYFSGNTIYF.

This chain links TRBV5-5 with TRBJ1-5, with D unclear. There are 15 residues in the CDR3. The germline V and J ends were trimmed by 0 bases and 0 bases, with 7 bases remaining between them. From germline, CDR1 is SGHKS and CDR2 YYEKEE (reference sequence). CDR3 loop: CASSLASYSNQPQHF. In nucleotides, the CDR3 is TGTGCCAGCAGCTTGGCCAGTTATAGCAATCAGCCCCAGCATTTT.

This clone has just a few counts. The chain is built from TRBV9 and TRBJ1-2; D perhaps matches TRBD1 (5 bases). V shed 4 bases and J shed 6 bases, with 13 bases lying between them. The germline gives CDR1 SGDLS, CDR2 YYNGEE. The CDR3 has 13 residues. CDR3 nucleotide sequence: TGTGCCAGCAGCCCTGGGGCGCTGGATGGCTACACCTTC. It codes for CASSPGALDGYTF.

The chain uses TRBV7-2 and TRBJ2-3; 7 bases align to TRBD1. Germline lookup yields CDR1 SGHTA and CDR2 FQGNSA. V lost 5 bases to trimming and J lost 0 bases; unmatched junction nucleotides: 5. This CDR3 has 15 residues. DNA of the CDR3: TGTGCCAGCAGCAGGCAGACAGGGAGCACAGATACGCAGTATTTT. Protein sequence: CASSRQTGSTDTQYF.

This chain links TRBV20-1 with TRBJ2-1, with 13 bases identical to TRBD2. V was pared by 3 bases and J by 10 bases, with 3 bases of the junction left unmatched. This CDR3 contains 13 residues. From germline, CDR1 is DFQATT and CDR2 SNEGSKA (reference sequence). In DNA form, the CDR3 reads TGCAGTGCTAGTAGGACTAGCGGGGGCGAGCAGTTCTTC. It yields the protein CSASRTSGGEQFF.

The rearrangement uses TRBV3-1 (or the pseudogene TRBV3-2) and TRBJ1-1, with TRBD1 matching 7 bases. Germline V lookup: CDR1 LGHDT, CDR2 YNNKEL (reference sequence). V gave up 1 base and J gave up 11 bases; unmatched junction bases: 7. The CDR3 covers 13 residues. The CDR3 DNA is TGTGCCAGCAGCCAAGGGGCAGGGGGTTTGGCTTTCTTT. It yields the protein CASSQGAGGLAFF.

This chain joins TRBV27 and TRBJ1-6; possible D gene TRBD1, 6 bases. V lost 3 bases and J 7 bases, leaving 16 bases between the germline ends. This CDR3 has 16 amino acids. The germline V gene encodes CDR1 MNHEY and CDR2 SMNVEV (reference sequence). CDR3 protein: CASSFDRGTPNSPLHF. The CDR3 DNA follows: TGTGCCAGCAGTTTCGATAGGGGGACCCCAAATTCACCCCTCCACTTT.

The chain recombines TRBV7-2 with TRBJ1-2, with TRBD1 identical over 8 bases. V lost 4 bases and J lost 3; bases outside the gene matches: 7. Germline V gives CDR1 SGHTA, CDR2 FQGNSA. The CDR3 spans 15 residues. The CDR3 is CASSSAGGAYYGYTF. The DNA for the CDR3 is TGTGCCAGCAGCTCTGCAGGGGGCGCTTACTATGGCTACACCTTC.

V and J are TRBV28 and TRBJ2-7; D is possibly TRBD1 (6 bases). The V gene lost 3 bases and the J gene lost 0 bases, with 6 bases spanning the gap. The CDR3 is 13 residues long. CDR1 is MDHEN and CDR2 is SYDVKM in the germline V gene. Here the CDR3 DNA reads TGTGCCAGCAGTTTGGGGGCCTCCTACGAGCAGTACTTC. Amino acid sequence: CASSLGASYEQYF.

V usage is TRBV6-5 and J usage is TRBJ1-2; D gene uncertain. This CDR3 comprises 13 residues. Germline lookup yields CDR1 MNHEY and CDR2 SVGAGI. The germline V and J ends were trimmed by 6 bases and 8 bases, with 16 bases remaining between them. In DNA form, the CDR3 reads TGTGCCAGCAGCGGGTCCTTCCGGGGAGGCTACACCTTC. It specifies CASSGSFRGGYTF.

The chain couples TRBV5-4 to TRBJ2-4, with D possibly TRBD1 on 6 matching bases. V was shortened by 4 bases and J by 13 bases, with 15 bases between the two germline ends. In germline, CDR1 is SGHNT, CDR2 YYREEE (reference sequence). The CDR3 has 12 residues. This CDR3 reads CASSLGSTGQYF. The CDR3 DNA is TGTGCCAGCAGCCTCGGGTCGACAGGCCAGTACTTC.

V is TRBV4-2 and J is TRBJ2-3; D remains ambiguous. The CDR3 consists of 12 residues. V lost 4 bases, J lost 5 bases, and 7 bases lay in between. Germline values: CDR1 LGHNA, CDR2 YNFKEQ. The CDR3 spells CASSRWRDTQYF. DNA for the CDR3: TGTGCCAGCAGCCGTTGGAGAGATACGCAGTATTTT.

J is TRBJ2-3 and V is TRBV24-1, with unresolved D. The CDR3 loop spans 15 amino acids. The V end was cut by 5 bases, the J end by 3 bases, with 14 bases between. Germline V gene sequence: CDR1 KGHDR, CDR2 SFDVKD. The CDR3 loop is CATSGANPKTDTQYF. DNA of the CDR3: TGTGCCACCAGTGGGGCGAACCCGAAGACAGATACGCAGTATTTT.

This clone was detected a few times. This chain links TRBV19 with TRBJ2-1, with 7 bases lining up with TRBD1. The CDR3 sequence is 12 residues long. Germline V gene sequence: CDR1 LNHDA, CDR2 SQIVND (reference sequence). V lost 9 bases to trimming and J lost 9 bases; unmatched junction nucleotides: 8. The CDR3 region is CASRRQGFEQFF. The CDR3 region has the DNA TGTGCCAGCCGCCGACAGGGATTTGAGCAGTTCTTC.

CDR3 nucleotide sequence: TGCGCCAGCACCGGGACTGGCGCCTCCTACGAGCAGTACTTC. Encoded protein: CASTGTGASYEQYF. The V call is TRBV10-2, the J call TRBJ2-7; D may be TRBD2 (6 bases). V lost 7 bases and J lost 0, with 13 bases in between. The CDR3 has 14 amino acids. In germline, CDR1 is WSHSY, CDR2 SAAADI.

This clone was recorded a few times. This sequence joins TRBV7-9 and TRBJ1-1; D is perhaps TRBD1 (6 bases). Between the trimmed V and J ends, which lost 0 bases and 5 bases, there was a span of 22 bases. This CDR3 comprises 18 residues. Germline CDR1 is SEHNR and CDR2 is FQNEAQ (reference sequence). DNA for the CDR3: TGTGCCAGCAGCTTAGCGCAGGGGCAGGGAGTCCGTAGGACTGAAGCTTTCTTT. It translates to CASSLAQGQGVRRTEAFF. Combining the CDR3 with reference TRBV7-9 and TRBJ1-1 gives the whole variable domain DTGVSQNPRHKITKRGQNVTFRCDPISEHNRLYWYRQTLGQGPEFLTYFQNEAQLEKSRLLSDRFSAERPKGSFSTLEIQRTEQGDSAMYLCASSLAQGQGVRRTEAFFGQGTRLTVV.

The rearrangement joins TRBV19 to TRBJ2-1, with 10 bases that match TRBD2. Germline CDR1 and CDR2: LNHDA and SQIVND (reference sequence). This CDR3 has 15 residues. The trim removed 5 bases at V and 8 bases at J, leaving 9 bases unmatched. The CDR3 DNA sequence: TGTGCCAGTAGTTTCGAGCGGGGGGGCCGGTATGAGCAGTTCTTC. Its translation: CASSFERGGRYEQFF.

The chain is built from TRBV3-1 (or the pseudogene TRBV3-2) and TRBJ1-6; D call uncertain. The V end was cut by 4 bases, the J end by 6 bases, with 10 bases between. CDR1 and CDR2 from the germline V gene are LGHDT and YNNKEL (reference sequence). The length of the CDR3 is 14 residues. The CDR3 DNA follows: TGTGCCAGCAGCCCGGGGTCGGGTAATTCACCCCTCCACTTT. Translating gives CASSPGSGNSPLHF.